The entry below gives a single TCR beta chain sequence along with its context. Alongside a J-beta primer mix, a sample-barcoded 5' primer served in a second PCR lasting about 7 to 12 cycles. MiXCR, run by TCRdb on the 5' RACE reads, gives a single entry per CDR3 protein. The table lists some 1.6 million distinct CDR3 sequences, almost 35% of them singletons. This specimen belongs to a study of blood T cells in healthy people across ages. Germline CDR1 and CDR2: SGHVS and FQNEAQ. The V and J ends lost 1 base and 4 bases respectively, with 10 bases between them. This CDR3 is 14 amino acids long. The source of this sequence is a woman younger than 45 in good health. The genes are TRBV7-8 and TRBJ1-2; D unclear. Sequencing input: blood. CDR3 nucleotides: TGTGCCAGCAGCTTAGGTTGGGAGTTCTATGGCTACACCTTC. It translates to CASSLGWEFYGYTF.